This TCR beta chain was obtained from a study of blood T cell repertoires in COVID-19. TCRdb's copy holds only in-frame clones and misses some; the assay was immunoSEQ multiplex PCR. The data show roughly 300,000 clones, approximately 86% seen once. The V and J ends lost 4 bases and 6 bases, in that order; junction bases with no gene match: 8. This CDR3 contains 15 residues. Germline assignment: CDR1 SGHTA and CDR2 FQGNSA. Recruitment covered about 25 US areas and drew participants whose ages spanned roughly 18 to 100 years. Participants had their cohort set by participant-reported clinical history. The chain has TRBV7-2 and TRBJ2-7, with TRBD2 matching over 11 bases. This clonotype was obtained from a woman aged 40 to 50 with acute COVID-19. Material: PBMCs or T cells enriched from blood (not recorded which). The CDR3 loop is CASSSTSGRLSEQYF. The CDR3, as DNA: TGTGCCAGCAGCTCCACTAGCGGGAGATTGAGCGAGCAGTACTTC.